This T cell receptor beta chain was documented in a study of shared T cell receptors in the human thymus. Sequenced by immunoSEQ multiplex PCR; TCRdb stores in-frame clones only, minus some. The sample has roughly 410,000 clones, roughly 94% seen once; the top ten hold approximately 0.02%. Between the trimmed V and J ends, which lost 5 bases and 6 bases, there was a span of 28 bases. The CDR3 extends over 18 amino acids. From germline, CDR1 is MNHEY and CDR2 SMNVEV (reference sequence). The receptor's source is a human donor. The sample consisted of thymocytes. V is TRBV27 and J is TRBJ2-5; D assignment may be TRBD1 or TRBD2 (6 bases each). CDR3 sequence reads: CASSPAVYKDRRGKTQYF. CDR3 coding DNA: TGTGCCAGCAGTCCAGCAGTTTATAAGGACAGACGGGGGAAGACCCAGTACTTC.